Listed here are 20 T cell receptor beta chains from one sample, sequenced in a study of early T cells in non-severe SARS-CoV-2 infection (TCRdb year 2021). Library creation used 5' RACE. Sequencer: NextSeq 500. Through fastp at Q25 and MiXCR, TCRdb rebuilt clones from the public reads, retaining in-frame beta chains. Every distinct CDR3 protein forms one entry, paired with its most common genes and DNA. The sample table lists around 31,000 distinct CDR3 sequences, roughly a tenth of them with a count of one. The top ten clonotypes cover roughly 15% of the sample. The sequencing input was whole blood. The receptors originated from an adult who was a healthcare worker with PCR-confirmed SARS-CoV-2 infection or an uninfected control (not recorded which).

The table lists this clonotype with many counts. CDR3 in amino acids: CASSLGPHEKLFF. In nucleotides, the CDR3 is TGTGCCAGCAGCTTAGGGCCGCATGAAAAACTGTTTTTT. The chain has TRBV7-8 and TRBJ1-4, with D unresolved. The CDR3 contains 13 residues. CDR1 and CDR2 (germline): SGHVS, FQNEAQ. V was trimmed by 1 base and J by 6 bases, leaving 6 bases between them.

This clonotype was counted at least ten times. The chain employs TRBV7-3 and TRBJ2-7; TRBD2 matches 10 bases. The CDR3 covers 16 residues. V trimming: 2 bases; J trimming: 3 bases; junction bases outside the gene matches: 7. The V gene's germline CDR1 is SGHTA and CDR2 FQGTGA. The CDR3 protein is CASSLWASGGNYEQYF. CDR3 nucleotide sequence: TGTGCCAGCAGCTTATGGGCTAGCGGGGGAAACTACGAGCAGTACTTC.

This clonotype has just a few counts. The gene calls are TRBV20-1 and TRBJ2-4; tentative D call: TRBD2 (6 bases). Trimming took 5 bases from V and 8 from J, leaving 10 bases between them. The germline V gene encodes CDR1 DFQATT and CDR2 SNEGSKA (reference sequence). This CDR3 has 11 residues. CDR3 coding DNA: TGCAGTGCTTCTAGCGTTGACATTCAGTACTTC. The encoded protein is CSASSVDIQYF.

This chain joins TRBV6-5 and TRBJ1-5, with D possibly TRBD1 on 6 matching bases. The CDR3 consists of 12 residues. Trimming pared 6 bases from V and 5 bases from J, leaving 8 bases between. In germline, CDR1 is MNHEY, CDR2 SVGAGI. CDR3 nucleotides: TGTGCCAGCAGGAACAGGGATCAGCCCCAGCATTTT. This encodes CASRNRDQPQHF.

There are many counts of this clonotype. The V gene is TRBV7-6, the J gene TRBJ1-1; D is undetermined. The CDR3 is made up of 15 amino acids. Deletions cut 5 bases from V and 3 bases from J, with 16 bases between. Germline V gene lookup returns CDR1 SGHVS and CDR2 FNYEAQ. The CDR3 loop reads CASSPTIGLYTEAFF. The CDR3 nucleotides read TGTGCCAGCAGCCCTACCATTGGGCTCTACACTGAAGCTTTCTTT. Full variable domain (remainder filled in from reference TRBV7-6 and TRBJ1-1): GAGVSQSPRYKVTKRGQDVALRCDPISGHVSLYWYRQALGQGPEFLTYFNYEAQQDKSGLPNDRFSAERPEGSISTLTIQRTEQRDSAMYRCASSPTIGLYTEAFFGQGTRLTVV.

At least ten counts were recorded for this clonotype. The chain joins TRBV3-1 to TRBJ2-7, with D possibly matching TRBD1 (5 bases). In germline, CDR1 is LGHDT, CDR2 YNNKEL (reference sequence). The CDR3 extends over 14 amino acids. The ends were cut back, 6 bases at V and 4 bases at J, with 16 bases in the middle. The CDR3 loop reads CASRESGRGYEQYF. The CDR3 region has the DNA TGTGCCAGCAGGGAGTCAGGGCGTGGATACGAGCAGTACTTC.

The gene calls are TRBV7-3 and TRBJ1-1; D possibly corresponds to TRBD1 (6 bases). This CDR3 comprises 15 residues. CDR1 SGHTA and CDR2 FQGTGA come from the germline V gene. Between the trimmed V and J ends, which lost 2 bases and 5 bases, there was a span of 15 bases. CDR3 protein: CASSLSIRGQTEAFF. The DNA of the CDR3 is TGTGCCAGCAGCTTATCAATCCGGGGGCAGACTGAAGCTTTCTTT.

This clonotype was detected ten times or more. The V call is TRBV6-2 or TRBV6-3, the J call TRBJ2-1; D is perhaps TRBD2 (5 bases). Deletions cut 11 bases from V and 0 bases from J, with 20 bases between. CDR3 size: 16 residues. The germline V gene has CDR1 MNHEY and CDR2 SVGEGT. The CDR3 spells CAGSERTSLSYNEQFF. CDR3 DNA sequence: TGTGCCGGATCCGAGAGGACTTCCCTCTCCTACAATGAGCAGTTCTTC.

The chain combines TRBV7-9 with TRBJ2-2, with no clear D. Per germline, CDR1 SEHNR and CDR2 FQNEAQ (reference sequence). The CDR3 loop spans 12 amino acids. V lost 3 bases, J lost 5 bases, and 4 bases lay in between. In nucleotides, the CDR3 is TGTGCCAGCAGCTTTGGTACCGGGGAGCTGTTTTTT. Protein: CASSFGTGELFF.

This clonotype has ten or more counts. The chain employs TRBV5-6 and TRBJ1-5, with 7 bases identical to TRBD1. The CDR3 contains 14 residues. Germline V CDR1 and CDR2: SGHDT, YYEEEE. Trimming at V came to 3 bases and at J to 4 bases, leaving 4 bases not matched to a gene. Here the CDR3 DNA reads TGTGCCAGCAGCTGGGGACAGAGGAATCAGCCCCAGCATTTT. The encoded protein is CASSWGQRNQPQHF. Supplemented by reference TRBV5-6 and TRBJ1-5, the full variable domain reads DAGVTQSPTHLIKTRGQQVTLRCSPKSGHDTVSWYQQALGQGPQFIFQYYEEEERQRGNFPDRFSGHQFPNYSSELNVNALLLGDSALYLCASSWGQRNQPQHFGDGTRLSIL.

This clonotype was detected many times. The chain is built from TRBV7-2 and TRBJ2-3, with TRBD1 identical over 7 bases. The trim removed 6 bases at V and 2 bases at J, leaving 8 bases unmatched. CDR3 length: 15 residues. Germline V gives CDR1 SGHTA, CDR2 FQGNSA. As DNA, the CDR3 is TGTGCCAGCAGTAAGGGGGCTCGAACCACAGATACGCAGTATTTT. Its protein product is CASSKGARTTDTQYF.

The J gene is TRBJ2-7, the V gene TRBV7-2; D is possibly TRBD2 (5 bases). V was shortened by 0 bases and J by 3 bases, with 9 bases between the two germline ends. Germline CDR1 SGHTA, CDR2 FQGNSA. The CDR3 runs 14 residues. DNA of the CDR3: TGTGCCAGCAGCTTAGCGGCGGGCGACTACGAGCAGTACTTC. Translation gives CASSLAAGDYEQYF.

Many counts were recorded for this clonotype. The V gene is TRBV12-3 or TRBV12-4, the J gene TRBJ2-3; D might be TRBD1 (5 bases). This CDR3 has 13 amino acids. The ends were cut back, 6 bases at V and 1 base at J, with 8 bases in the middle. The CDR3 DNA is TGTGCCAGCAGAAGGGGCCGCACAGATACGCAGTATTTT. Residues: CASRRGRTDTQYF.

V and J are TRBV6-6 and TRBJ1-5, with D unresolved. Trimming took off 5 bases at V and 3 bases at J, with 11 bases between the two ends. Germline V gene lookup returns CDR1 MNHNY and CDR2 SVGAGI (reference sequence). This CDR3 region has 14 residues. In nucleotides, the CDR3 is TGTGCCAGCAGTCGAATCTACACCAATCAGCCCCAGCATTTT. It codes for CASSRIYTNQPQHF.

This clonotype was recorded at least ten times. The chain has TRBV5-6 and TRBJ1-6, with TRBD1 matching over 7 bases. Germline V gives CDR1 SGHDT, CDR2 YYEEEE. This CDR3 contains 15 residues. V was pared by 6 bases and J by 3 bases, with 6 bases of the junction left unmatched. CDR3 in amino acids: CASNLGQNYNSPLHF. In DNA, the CDR3 is TGTGCCAGCAACCTGGGACAGAACTATAATTCACCCCTCCACTTT.

This clonotype was seen many times. The rearrangement uses TRBV7-3 and TRBJ1-1; D is undetermined. The CDR3 runs to 13 residues. V lost 1 base to trimming and J lost 5 bases, with 8 bases between them. Germline V gene sequence: CDR1 SGHTA, CDR2 FQGTGA. This CDR3 is CASSLNRLTEAFF. The DNA for the CDR3 is TGTGCCAGCAGCTTAAACCGTTTAACTGAAGCTTTCTTT.

Ten or more counts support this clonotype. The chain has TRBV24-1 and TRBJ2-3, with D unclear. CDR3 length equals 16 residues. Germline CDR1 KGHDR, CDR2 SFDVKD. Trimming shortened V by 6 bases and J by 1 base, and 16 bases separated the two germline ends. The DNA for the CDR3 is TGTGCCACCAGTTCCTGGAGATTGGACGGCACAGATACGCAGTATTTT. It specifies CATSSWRLDGTDTQYF.

The V and J genes are TRBV6-2 or TRBV6-3 and TRBJ1-5; tentative D call: TRBD1 (5 bases). V was trimmed by 3 bases and J by 3 bases, leaving 18 bases between them. Germline V gives CDR1 MNHEY, CDR2 SVGEGT. CDR3 size: 17 residues. CDR3 nucleotides: TGTGCCAGCAGTTATCGCCGGGGCCGAGGGAACAATCAGCCCCAGCATTTT. This codes for CASSYRRGRGNNQPQHF.

This clonotype showed up many times. The chain recombines TRBV9 with TRBJ2-5; no definite D call. V lost 2 bases, J lost 2 bases, and 7 bases lay in between. The CDR3 is 13 amino acids. CDR1 and CDR2 from the germline V gene are SGDLS and YYNGEE. CDR3 in amino acids: CASSVSRQETQYF. CDR3 sequence (DNA): TGTGCCAGCAGCGTTAGCAGACAAGAGACCCAGTACTTC.

This clonotype was recorded a few times. V and J are TRBV6-6 and TRBJ2-5; perhaps D is TRBD1 or TRBD2 (5 bases each). This CDR3 contains 17 residues. Germline V gives CDR1 MNHNY, CDR2 SVGAGI (reference sequence). The V end was cut by 0 bases, the J end by 2 bases, with 16 bases between. The CDR3 coding sequence is TGTGCCAGCAGTTACTCTCCGTCGGGGCTGTTACAAGAGACCCAGTACTTC. Translated, it gives CASSYSPSGLLQETQYF.